This TCR beta chain was retrieved from a study of shared clonotypes between healthy human individuals. The naive CD8 population came from CD45RO-negative cells selected for CCR7, without terminally differentiated effector memory CD45RA+ cells. This CDR3 has 15 amino acids. Trimming stripped 5 bases from V and 6 bases from J, with 17 bases between. CDR1 is SEHNR, CDR2 FQNEAQ, per germline (reference sequence). Study conclusions and caveats: Though the depth was large, rarefaction showed that sorted-subset sequencing was incomplete. Tissues were not sampled, only blood, and their repertoires likely differ. Shared clonotypes across all four donors exceeded non-shared ones in generation probability. The sharing of 5% to 6.5% of naive CD4 clonotypes was seen across several donors.

Details on this clone: Antigen unknown.

Clones were read by immunoSEQ multiplex PCR, and TCRdb kept only the in-frame ones, dropping some. The sample shows 2 million or so clones, just under 95% of them seen only once. The clonotype was recovered from a man younger than 30 in good health. The chain recombines TRBV7-9 with TRBJ2-1; D may be TRBD1 (5 bases). The sequenced sample was naive CD8+ T cells sorted from blood. The CDR3 reads CASSRADSPGNEQFF. Here the CDR3 DNA reads TGTGCCAGCAGCCGTGCCGACAGCCCCGGCAATGAGCAGTTCTTC.